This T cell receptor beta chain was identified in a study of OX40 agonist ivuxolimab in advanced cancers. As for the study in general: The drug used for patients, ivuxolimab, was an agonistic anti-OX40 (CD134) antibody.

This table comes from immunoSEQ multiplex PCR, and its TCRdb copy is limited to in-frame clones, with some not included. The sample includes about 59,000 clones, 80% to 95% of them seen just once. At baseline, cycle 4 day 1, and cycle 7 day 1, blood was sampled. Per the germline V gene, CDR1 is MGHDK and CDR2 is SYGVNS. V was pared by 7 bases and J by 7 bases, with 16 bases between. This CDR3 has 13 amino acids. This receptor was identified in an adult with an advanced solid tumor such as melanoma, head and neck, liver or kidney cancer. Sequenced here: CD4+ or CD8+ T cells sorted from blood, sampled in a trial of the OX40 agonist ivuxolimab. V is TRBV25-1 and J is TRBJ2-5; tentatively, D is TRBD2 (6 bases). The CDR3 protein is CASTTRSGVTQYF. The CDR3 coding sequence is TGTGCCAGCACTACCCGCTCGGGGGTGACCCAGTACTTC. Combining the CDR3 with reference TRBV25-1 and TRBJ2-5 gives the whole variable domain EADIYQTPRYLVIGTGKKITLECSQTMGHDKMYWYQQDPGMELHLIHYSYGVNSTEKGDLSSESTVSRIRTEHFPLTLESARPSHTSQYLCASTTRSGVTQYFGPGTRLLVL.